The 27 T cell receptor beta chains below all came from one sample that was sequenced in a study of cytomegalovirus exposure and HLA in healthy donors. Researchers ran the PCR with 60 Vbeta and 13 Jbeta primers. Some clones are missing from TCRdb's copy, which holds only in-frame ones; the method was immunoSEQ multiplex PCR. The sample records approximately 160,000 clones, 65% to 80% being singletons. The sample taken for sequencing was PBMCs. All receptors derive from a woman aged 25 to 45 in good health and CMV-seronegative.

The chain is built from TRBV18 and TRBJ2-7, with D tentatively TRBD2 (5 bases). The CDR3 runs 13 residues. Trimming took 3 bases from V and 12 from J, leaving 18 bases between them. Germline CDR1 reads KGHSH; CDR2 reads LQKENI. DNA for the CDR3: TGTGCCAGCTCACCCGGGGAACACGGTATAAGGTACTTC. It specifies CASSPGEHGIRYF. The whole variable domain, filled in from reference TRBV18 and TRBJ2-7, reads NAGVMQNPRHLVRRRGQEARLRCSPMKGHSHVYWYRQLPEEGLKFMVYLQKENIIDESGMPKERFSAEFPKEGPSILRIQQVVRGDSAAYFCASSPGEHGIRYFGPGTRLTVT.

The sample holds a few counts of this clone. J is TRBJ1-1 and V is TRBV9, with 10 bases fitting TRBD1. Germline values: CDR1 SGDLS, CDR2 YYNGEE. The CDR3 totals 15 residues. V gave up 0 bases and J gave up 4 bases; unmatched junction bases: 3. DNA of the CDR3: TGTGCCAGCAGCGTAGATGGACAGGGGGGCACTGAAGCTTTCTTT. Its translation is CASSVDGQGGTEAFF. Full variable domain (rest looked up from reference TRBV9 and TRBJ1-1): DSGVTQTPKHLITATGQRVTLRCSPRSGDLSVYWYQQSLDQGLQFLIQYYNGEERAKGNILERFSAQQFPDLHSELNLSSLELGDSALYFCASSVDGQGGTEAFFGQGTRLTVV.

This clone was counted only a few times. The rearrangement links TRBV4-3 to TRBJ2-3; 9 nucleotides match TRBD2. Trimming cost V 1 base and J 2 bases; bases outside gene matches: 1. Germline CDR1 LGHNA, CDR2 YSLEER. This CDR3 spans 15 amino acids. The CDR3 coding sequence is TGCGCCAGCAGCCAAGGGACTAGCGCCACAGATACGCAGTATTTT. Protein sequence: CASSQGTSATDTQYF.

The sample holds a few counts of this clone. Additional DNA sequences in this sample encode the identical CDR3. This sequence joins TRBV9 and TRBJ2-7; D might be TRBD2 (7 bases). This CDR3 has 15 amino acids. V was cut by 0 bases and J by 0 bases, with 10 bases left in between. Germline CDR1 is SGDLS and CDR2 is YYNGEE. This chain's CDR3 is CASSVEGGSSYEQYF. The CDR3, as DNA: TGTGCCAGCAGCGTAGAGGGGGGGTCCTCCTACGAGCAGTACTTC.

The table lists this clone with a few counts. V gene TRBV7-2 combines with J gene TRBJ1-2; D not resolved. V lost 1 base and J lost 1, with 4 bases in between. The CDR3 consists of 13 residues. Germline CDR1 SGHTA, CDR2 FQGNSA. CDR3 region: CASSLDNNYGYTF. The CDR3 DNA sequence: TGTGCCAGCAGCTTAGACAATAACTATGGCTACACCTTC.

This clone has only a few counts. The J gene is TRBJ2-6, the V gene TRBV6-1; TRBD1 matches at 7 bases. Germline trimming cut 3 bases from V and 0 bases from J; bases unmatched to any gene: 8. The CDR3 is 18 residues long. CDR1 is MNHNS and CDR2 is SASEGT in the germline V gene. The chain's CDR3 is CASSDISGGNSGANVLTF. CDR3 coding DNA: TGTGCCAGCAGTGATATTTCAGGGGGAAACTCTGGGGCCAACGTCCTGACTTTC.

V usage is TRBV5-4 and J usage is TRBJ2-1; 8 bases are a match to TRBD1. V lost 1 base to trimming and J lost 8 bases; unmatched junction nucleotides: 14. Germline CDR1 SGHNT, CDR2 YYREEE (reference sequence). This CDR3 is 17 amino acids long. The CDR3 sequence: CASSLKRGGQGYDEQFF. The CDR3 region has the DNA TGTGCCAGCAGCTTGAAGCGAGGCGGACAGGGTTACGATGAGCAGTTCTTC.

This clone has more than one count but fewer than ten. This sequence joins TRBV5-1 and TRBJ1-2; tentatively, D is TRBD1 (6 bases). Trimming removed 4 bases at V and 4 bases at J, with 14 bases between. This CDR3 has 14 amino acids. Germline CDR1 and CDR2: SGHRS and YFSETQ. The DNA of the CDR3 is TGCGCCAGCAGCCCGGACAGCTCGGGCTATGGCTACACCTTC. Amino acids: CASSPDSSGYGYTF.

This clone has just a few counts. The genes are TRBV5-1 and TRBJ2-7; 7 nucleotides match TRBD2. The ends lost 0 bases at V and 2 bases at J; junction bases unmatched: 11. The CDR3 covers 17 residues. The germline V gene encodes CDR1 SGHRS and CDR2 YFSETQ. CDR3 bases: TGCGCCAGCAGCTTGGCAGTGGGGGGGAGCGGGGCCTACGAGCAGTACTTC. This sequence encodes CASSLAVGGSGAYEQYF.

J is TRBJ2-4 and V is TRBV7-9; 7 bases agree with TRBD2. Trimming at V came to 4 bases and at J to 8 bases, leaving 14 bases not matched to a gene. This CDR3 has 16 amino acids. Germline V gene data show CDR1 as SEHNR and CDR2 as FQNEAQ (reference sequence). The CDR3 coding sequence is TGTGCCAGCAGCTCGGATCCGACTAGCAGAGTGTACATTCAGTACTTC. Protein: CASSSDPTSRVYIQYF.

The chain is built from TRBV28 and TRBJ2-1; tentative D call: TRBD2 (5 bases). In germline, CDR1 is MDHEN, CDR2 SYDVKM. V dropped 1 base and J dropped 0 bases, with 7 bases sitting between them. This CDR3 spans 15 amino acids. This CDR3 reads CASSLSGSSYNEQFF. The CDR3 DNA is TGTGCCAGCAGTTTATCGGGGAGCTCCTACAATGAGCAGTTCTTC. The full variable domain, its missing parts supplied by reference TRBV28 and TRBJ2-1, is DVKVTQSSRYLVKRTGEKVFLECVQDMDHENMFWYRQDPGLGLRLIYFSYDVKMKEKGDIPEGYSVSREKKERFSLILESASTNQTSMYLCASSLSGSSYNEQFFGPGTRLTVL.

The chain carries TRBV15 and TRBJ2-7, with 10 bases aligning to TRBD1. V lost 5 bases and J lost 1; bases outside the gene matches: 11. There are 17 residues in the CDR3. CDR1 is LNHNV, CDR2 YYDKDF, per germline (reference sequence). This CDR3 reads CATSPPLGQGDSYEQYF. The DNA of the CDR3 is TGTGCCACCAGCCCGCCACTAGGACAGGGGGATTCCTACGAGCAGTACTTC.

This rearrangement joins TRBV19 to TRBJ2-1, with a weak D call TRBD2 (5 bases). The CDR3 spans 14 residues. The germline V and J ends were trimmed by 6 bases and 2 bases, with 11 bases remaining between them. Germline V gene lookup returns CDR1 LNHDA and CDR2 SQIVND (reference sequence). CDR3 nucleotide sequence: TGTGCCAGTAGACGTGAGGGCCCCTACAATGAGCAGTTCTTC. Amino acids: CASRREGPYNEQFF.

This clone showed up just once. The V call is TRBV11-1, the J call TRBJ1-2; 8 bases fit TRBD1. CDR3 length: 14 amino acids. Germline V gene sequence: CDR1 SGHAT, CDR2 FQDESV (reference sequence). J gave up 2 bases and V 4 bases, and 3 bases lay outside the gene matches. The CDR3 DNA reads as TGTGCCAGCAGCTCGGACAGGGTCAACTATGGCTACACCTTC. Translating gives CASSSDRVNYGYTF.

The chain combines TRBV18 with TRBJ2-7; 9 bases line up with TRBD1. Per germline, CDR1 KGHSH and CDR2 LQKENI. The CDR3 length is 16 residues. J lost 1 base, V lost 3 bases, and 7 bases had no gene match. CDR3 amino acids: CASSPNRGQKSYEQYF. CDR3 DNA: TGTGCCAGCTCACCGAACAGGGGGCAGAAGTCCTACGAGCAGTACTTC.

The CDR3 DNA reads TGTGCCAGCAGCCCACGGACGGACAGTCTCTATGGCTACACCTTC. As protein: CASSPRTDSLYGYTF. V is TRBV9 and J is TRBJ1-2; possibly TRBD1 for D (6 bases). The V gene lost 4 bases and the J gene lost 4 bases, with 17 bases spanning the gap. The CDR3 totals 15 residues. Germline V CDR1 and CDR2: SGDLS, YYNGEE.

The V gene is TRBV7-3, the J gene TRBJ2-3, with a tentative D call TRBD1 (5 bases). Germline CDR1 is SGHTA and CDR2 is FQGTGA. Trimming cost V 1 base and J 6 bases, with 8 bases left between them. There are 13 residues in the CDR3. CDR3 nucleotides: TGTGCCAGCAGCTTAAGGGGCGCCGATACGCAGTATTTT. It is translated as CASSLRGADTQYF. The full variable domain, its missing parts supplied by reference TRBV7-3 and TRBJ2-3, is GAGVSQTPSNKVTEKGKYVELRCDPISGHTALYWYRQSLGQGPEFLIYFQGTGAADDSGLPNDRFFAVRPEGSVSTLKIQRTERGDSAVYLCASSLRGADTQYFGPGTRLTVL.

The V and J genes are TRBV20-1 and TRBJ2-3; TRBD1 is a possible D gene (6 bases). The CDR3 has 11 residues. The ends were cut back, 6 bases at V and 5 bases at J, with 9 bases in the middle. In germline, CDR1 is DFQATT, CDR2 SNEGSKA (reference sequence). CDR3 DNA sequence: TGCAGTGCCGAGGGACAAGATACGCAGTATTTT. It translates to CSAEGQDTQYF.

The V and J genes are TRBV13 and TRBJ2-1, with 10 bases fitting TRBD2. This CDR3 spans 14 amino acids. V lost 7 bases, J lost 8 bases, and 8 bases stayed unmatched. The V gene's germline CDR1 is PRHDT and CDR2 FYEKMQ (reference sequence). CDR3 sequence (DNA): TGTGCCAGCAATGGCCTAGCGGGAGTGGATGAGCAGTTCTTC. The encoded protein is CASNGLAGVDEQFF. Combining the CDR3 with reference TRBV13 and TRBJ2-1 gives the whole variable domain AAGVIQSPRHLIKEKRETATLKCYPIPRHDTVYWYQQGPGQDPQFLISFYEKMQSDKGSIPDRFSAQQFSDYHSELNMSSLELGDSALYFCASNGLAGVDEQFFGPGTRLTVL.

This clone occurred once. The chain is built from TRBV5-1 and TRBJ2-7, with 10 bases lining up with TRBD2. The germline CDR1 and CDR2 sequences are SGHRS and YFSETQ. The trim removed 2 bases at V and 2 bases at J, leaving 7 bases unmatched. The CDR3 length is 16 residues. CDR3 amino acids: CASSFSPGLAPYEQYF. The CDR3 bases are TGCGCCAGCAGCTTTTCGCCGGGACTAGCGCCCTACGAGCAGTACTTC.

The J gene is TRBJ1-5, the V gene TRBV5-1; no clear D. V lost 0 bases to trimming and J lost 5 bases, with 9 bases between them. CDR1 is SGHRS, CDR2 YFSETQ, per germline. CDR3 length: 14 residues. This CDR3 is CASSLGGSDQPQHF. The CDR3 region has the DNA TGCGCCAGCAGCTTGGGCGGGTCGGATCAGCCCCAGCATTTT.

This clone was counted a single time. The rearrangement uses TRBV5-1 and TRBJ2-7; 9 bases map to TRBD2. V was pared by 1 base and J by 4 bases, with 12 bases of the junction left unmatched. Germline V gives CDR1 SGHRS, CDR2 YFSETQ. The CDR3 contains 17 residues. The CDR3: CASSLWGVAGEIYEQYF. The CDR3 nucleotides read TGCGCCAGCAGCTTGTGGGGGGTAGCGGGAGAAATATACGAGCAGTACTTC. Full variable domain (rest looked up from reference TRBV5-1 and TRBJ2-7): KAGVTQTPRYLIKTRGQQVTLSCSPISGHRSVSWYQQTPGQGLQFLFEYFSETQRNKGNFPGRFSGRQFSNSRSEMNVSTLELGDSALYLCASSLWGVAGEIYEQYFGPGTRLTVT.

About this clone itself: At one of its ends the junction is not consistent with the germline gene, which may arise from a read error. The chain carries TRBV7-7 and TRBJ2-1; 8 bases fit TRBD2. The CDR3 spans 15 residues. Germline V CDR1 and CDR2: SSHAT, FNYEAQ (reference sequence). The CDR3 DNA is TGTGCTAGCAGCCGCTATCCCGGGACTAGCAATGAGCAGTTCTTC. Its protein is CASSRYPGTSNEQFF.

This sequence joins TRBV5-6 and TRBJ1-2; D is perhaps TRBD1 (6 bases). Trimming took off 0 bases at V and 3 bases at J, with 6 bases between the two ends. CDR3 length equals 13 residues. The germline V gene encodes CDR1 SGHDT and CDR2 YYEEEE. CDR3 sequence (DNA): TGTGCCAGCAGCTTGGACAGGGACTATGGCTACACCTTC. Its translation is CASSLDRDYGYTF.

This rearrangement joins TRBV4-2 to TRBJ2-7; 10 nucleotides match TRBD1. Germline CDR1 reads LGHNA; CDR2 reads YNFKEQ. CDR3 length: 16 residues. V gave up 0 bases and J gave up 5 bases; unmatched junction bases: 7. The CDR3 DNA sequence: TGTGCCAGCAGCCAAGATTGGGACAGGGGTCTGAACGAGCAGTACTTC. This translates into CASSQDWDRGLNEQYF.

This chain uses TRBV6-1 with TRBJ2-5; unclear D gene. The V gene's germline CDR1 is MNHNS and CDR2 SASEGT. The germline V and J ends were trimmed by 0 bases and 4 bases, with 9 bases remaining between them. This CDR3 has 14 amino acids. CDR3 sequence: CASSEARRGETQYF. As DNA, the CDR3 is TGTGCCAGCAGTGAAGCGCGGCGTGGAGAGACCCAGTACTTC.

A note on this clone: The sample carries other DNA sequences with the same CDR3. V is TRBV29-1 and J is TRBJ2-1; TRBD1 aligns across 8 bases. With 6 bases clipped from V and 2 bases from J, the junction kept 6 bases outside the gene matches. The CDR3 sequence is 14 residues long. The germline V gene encodes CDR1 SQVTM and CDR2 ANQGSEA. The CDR3 sequence is CSVSDRGAYNEQFF. CDR3 nucleotides: TGCAGCGTGAGTGACAGGGGAGCCTACAATGAGCAGTTCTTC.